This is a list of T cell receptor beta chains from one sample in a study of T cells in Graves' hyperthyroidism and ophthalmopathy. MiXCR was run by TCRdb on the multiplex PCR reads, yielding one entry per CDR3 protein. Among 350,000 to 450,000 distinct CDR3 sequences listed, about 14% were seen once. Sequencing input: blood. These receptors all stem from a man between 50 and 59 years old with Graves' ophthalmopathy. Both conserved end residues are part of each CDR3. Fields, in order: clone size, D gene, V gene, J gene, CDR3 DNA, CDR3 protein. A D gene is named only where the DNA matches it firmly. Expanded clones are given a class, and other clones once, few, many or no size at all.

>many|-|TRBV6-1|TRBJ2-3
TGTGCCAGCAGTGGAACTACATGGGGGACAGATACGCAGTATTTT
CASSGTTWGTDTQYF
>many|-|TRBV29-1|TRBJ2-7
TGCAGCGTAGCCGATGGGGTACGCTACGAGCAGTACTTC
CSVADGVRYEQYF
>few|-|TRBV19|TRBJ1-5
TGTGCCAGTAGTATTTCTCAGGGAGGCTATAGCAATCAGCCCCAGCATTTT
CASSISQGGYSNQPQHF
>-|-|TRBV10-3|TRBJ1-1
TGTGCCACCGCGGAGAGGGGCCGGGGAACTGAAGCTTTCTTT
CATAERGRGTEAFF
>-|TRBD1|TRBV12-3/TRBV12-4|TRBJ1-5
TGTGCCAGCAGTTTATCAGGGGGCAATCGGCCCCAGCATTTT
CASSLSGGNRPQHF
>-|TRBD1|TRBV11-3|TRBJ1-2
TGTGCCAGCAGCTTTCAGAAGGGGGCGAAGATCTATGGCTACACCTTC
CASSFQKGAKIYGYTF
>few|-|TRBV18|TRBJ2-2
TGTGCCAGCTCACCATTGGCGTCGAACACCGGGGAGCTGTTTTTT
CASSPLASNTGELFF
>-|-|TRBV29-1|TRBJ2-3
TGCAGCGTTCCACTACATTTGAGGACAGATACGCAGTATTTT
CSVPLHLRTDTQYF
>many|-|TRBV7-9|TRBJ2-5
TGTGCCAGCAGCTTAGTGTCCACCCAAGAGACCCAGTACTTC
CASSLVSTQETQYF
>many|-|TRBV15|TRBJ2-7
TGTGCCACCAGCATTCGGCGGCAGGGAACCTACGAGCAGTACTTC
CATSIRRQGTYEQYF